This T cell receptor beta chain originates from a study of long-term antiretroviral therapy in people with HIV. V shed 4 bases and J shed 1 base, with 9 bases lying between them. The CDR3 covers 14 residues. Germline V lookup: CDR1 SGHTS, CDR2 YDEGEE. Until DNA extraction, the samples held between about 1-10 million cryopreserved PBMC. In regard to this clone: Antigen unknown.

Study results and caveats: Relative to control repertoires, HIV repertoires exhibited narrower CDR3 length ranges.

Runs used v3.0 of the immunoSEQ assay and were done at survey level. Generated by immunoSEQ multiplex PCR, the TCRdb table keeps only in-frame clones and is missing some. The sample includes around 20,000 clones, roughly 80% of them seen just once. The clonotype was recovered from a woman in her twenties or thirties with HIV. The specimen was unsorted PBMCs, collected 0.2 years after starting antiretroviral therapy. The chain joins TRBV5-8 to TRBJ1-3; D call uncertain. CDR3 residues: CASSPGWSGNTIYF. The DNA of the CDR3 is TGTGCCAGCAGCCCCGGGTGGTCTGGAAACACCATATATTTT.